This TCR beta chain was identified in a study of cytomegalovirus exposure and HLA in healthy donors. Study outcomes and limitations: The study labeled 170 or so TCR beta chains cytomegalovirus-associated. Of the V segments, some could not be distinguished, including TRBV6-2 and TRBV6-3, and were excluded.

Germline CDR1 is LGHNA and CDR2 is YNFKEQ. The CDR3 sequence is 17 residues long. Trimming took 2 bases from V and 0 from J, leaving 14 bases between them. This clone was detected only a few times. Its target is unknown. Primers for the PCR totalled 60 Vbeta and 13 Jbeta. Authors' data handling: Around 12 million of 80 million to 85 million unique TCR beta chains were shared, per a later count. Here immunoSEQ multiplex PCR was the method, and the copy in TCRdb shows in-frame clones only, minus some. For V, J and clone size, that table is used; D and trimming come from the DNA. Of roughly 180,000 clones detected, 9.5% appear once; the ten largest clones hold approximately 1.5%.

Material for sequencing was PBMCs. The receptor's source is a woman aged 25 to 39 in good health and CMV-seropositive. The rearrangement links TRBV4-2 to TRBJ1-3; unclear D gene. CDR3 loop: CASSQLTGTYSGNTIYF. The CDR3 coding sequence is TGTGCCAGCAGCCAATTGACGGGAACTTACTCTGGAAACACCATATATTTT.